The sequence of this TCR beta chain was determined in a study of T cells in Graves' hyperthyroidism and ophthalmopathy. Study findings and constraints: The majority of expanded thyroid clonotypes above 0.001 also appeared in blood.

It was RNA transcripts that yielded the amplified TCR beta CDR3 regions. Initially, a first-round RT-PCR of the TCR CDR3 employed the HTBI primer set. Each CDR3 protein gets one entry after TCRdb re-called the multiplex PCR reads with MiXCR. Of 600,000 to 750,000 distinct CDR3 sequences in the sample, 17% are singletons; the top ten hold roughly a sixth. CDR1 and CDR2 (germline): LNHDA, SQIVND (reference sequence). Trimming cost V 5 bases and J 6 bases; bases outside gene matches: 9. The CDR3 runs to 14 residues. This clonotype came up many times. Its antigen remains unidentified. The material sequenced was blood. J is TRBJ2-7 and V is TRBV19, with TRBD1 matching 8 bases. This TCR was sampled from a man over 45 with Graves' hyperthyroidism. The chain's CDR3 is CASSLAGQGPEQYF. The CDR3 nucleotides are TGTGCCAGTAGTTTAGCTGGACAGGGACCCGAGCAGTACTTC.